These 27 T cell receptor beta chains were all obtained from the same sample, sequenced in a study of blood T cell repertoires in COVID-19. The table came from immunoSEQ multiplex PCR; TCRdb's copy has only in-frame clones and leaves some out. The profile shows 200,000 to 250,000 clones, 83% of them singletons. Sample: PBMCs or T cells enriched from blood (not recorded which). All receptors derive from a woman in her forties or fifties who had been exposed to COVID-19.

This chain links TRBV2 with TRBJ1-5, with D unresolved. Germline V gene data show CDR1 as SNHLY and CDR2 as FYNNEI. The V end lost 3 bases, the J end lost 6 bases, and 9 bases lay between the germline ends. The CDR3 extends over 13 amino acids. The CDR3 is CASSDRRTQPQHF. CDR3 sequence (DNA): TGTGCCAGCAGTGATAGAAGAACTCAGCCCCAGCATTTT.

This clone came up a few times. The J gene is TRBJ1-1, the V gene TRBV7-2, with D possibly being TRBD1 (6 bases). The ends were cut back, 6 bases at V and 2 bases at J, with 13 bases in the middle. The CDR3 spans 14 residues. Germline loops: CDR1 SGHTA, CDR2 FQGNSA. CDR3 bases: TGTGCCAGCAGTATACAGGGACTAAACACTGAAGCTTTCTTT. Its protein is CASSIQGLNTEAFF.

A word on this clone: Other DNA sequences from this sample encode an identical CDR3 as well. V gene TRBV18 combines with J gene TRBJ2-3, with TRBD2 matching 7 bases. Germline CDR1 KGHSH, CDR2 LQKENI. The CDR3 is 14 residues long. With V trimmed by 3 bases and J by 3 bases, 3 bases remained unmatched. This chain's CDR3 is CASSPGEGTDTQYF. The CDR3 coding sequence is TGTGCCAGCTCACCCGGGGAGGGGACAGATACGCAGTATTTT.

CDR3 nucleotide sequence: TGTGCCAGCAGCCGGGGGGGGATCGAAGCTTTCTTT. Its translation: CASSRGGIEAFF. The chain employs TRBV3-1 (or the pseudogene TRBV3-2) and TRBJ1-1, with D maybe TRBD1 (5 bases). The germline CDR1 and CDR2 sequences are LGHDT and YNNKEL (reference sequence). The CDR3 consists of 12 residues. V was clipped by 4 bases and J by 8 bases, with 11 bases between them.

This clone turned up a few times. The chain carries TRBV2 and TRBJ1-3, with a tentative D call TRBD1 (6 bases). Germline V gives CDR1 SNHLY, CDR2 FYNNEI. The length of the CDR3 is 15 residues. V was clipped by 1 base and J by 4 bases, with 11 bases between them. The CDR3 loop reads CASSEEGVRGNTIYF. The CDR3 coding sequence is TGTGCCAGCAGTGAAGAGGGGGTAAGGGGAAACACCATATATTTT. Full variable domain (remainder filled in from reference TRBV2 and TRBJ1-3): EPEVTQTPSHQVTQMGQEVILRCVPISNHLYFYWYRQILGQKVEFLVSFYNNEISEKSEIFDDQFSVERPDGSNFTLKIRSTKLEDSAMYFCASSEEGVRGNTIYFGEGSWLTVV.

To note about this clone: This sample also contains other DNA sequences that code for the same CDR3. CDR3 protein: CASSSGQGRETQYF. The DNA for the CDR3 is TGTGCCAGCAGCTCCGGACAGGGGAGAGAGACCCAGTACTTC. The V call is TRBV7-2, the J call TRBJ2-5; 9 positions agree with TRBD1. J gave up 4 bases and V 4 bases, and 4 bases lay outside the gene matches. The CDR3 runs to 14 residues. Germline loops: CDR1 SGHTA, CDR2 FQGNSA.

CDR3 in amino acids: CASSLRGQINTIYF. For the CDR3, the DNA is TGTGCCAGCAGCTTAAGGGGACAGATAAACACCATATATTTT. This chain connects TRBV7-2 to TRBJ1-3; 7 bases fit TRBD1. Trimming removed 2 bases from V and 6 bases from J; junction bases left unmatched: 4. Germline V gives CDR1 SGHTA, CDR2 FQGNSA. CDR3 length equals 14 residues.

V usage is TRBV11-2 and J usage is TRBJ1-5; D remains ambiguous. The CDR3 consists of 13 residues. V dropped 0 bases and J dropped 4 bases, with 4 bases sitting between them. Germline values: CDR1 SGHAT, CDR2 FQNNGV. DNA of the CDR3: TGTGCCAGCAGCTTAGATCTGAATCAGCCCCAGCATTTT. Its protein is CASSLDLNQPQHF.

V gene TRBV2 combines with J gene TRBJ1-1, with a tentative D call TRBD1 (6 bases). The germline V gene has CDR1 SNHLY and CDR2 FYNNEI. This CDR3 comprises 12 residues. Trimming shortened V by 3 bases and J by 6 bases, and 8 bases separated the two germline ends. In DNA, the CDR3 is TGTGCCAGCAGTGACAGGGGACCTGAAGCTTTCTTT. This codes for CASSDRGPEAFF.

V and J are TRBV7-8 and TRBJ2-7; 12 nucleotides match TRBD1. This CDR3 has 14 amino acids. The germline gives CDR1 SGHVS, CDR2 FQNEAQ. V trimming: 1 base; J trimming: 10 bases; junction bases outside the gene matches: 5. The CDR3 DNA reads as TGTGCCAGCAGCTTAGGGGGACAGGGGGCTCCTCAGTACTTC. As protein: CASSLGGQGAPQYF.

The V gene is TRBV7-8, the J gene TRBJ2-3, with 14 bases that match TRBD2. J lost 2 bases, V lost 5 bases, and 3 bases had no gene match. Germline CDR1 reads SGHVS; CDR2 reads FQNEAQ. CDR3 length: 16 amino acids. CDR3 residues: CASSRLAGGFTDTQYF. The CDR3 DNA is TGTGCCAGCAGCCGACTAGCGGGGGGGTTCACAGATACGCAGTATTTT. The entire variable domain, with the rest obtained from reference TRBV7-8 and TRBJ2-3, is as follows: GAGVSQSPRYKVAKRGQDVALRCDPISGHVSLFWYQQALGQGPEFLTYFQNEAQLDKSGLPSDRFFAERPEGSVSTLKIQRTQQEDSAVYLCASSRLAGGFTDTQYFGPGTRLTVL.

The chain employs TRBV7-9 and TRBJ1-2; D not resolved. V was shortened by 5 bases and J by 0 bases, with 13 bases between the two germline ends. The CDR3 runs 15 residues. Germline V lookup: CDR1 SEHNR, CDR2 FQNEAQ (reference sequence). The CDR3 protein is CASSPQLGANYGYTF. In nucleotides, the CDR3 is TGTGCCAGCAGCCCTCAGTTGGGAGCTAACTATGGCTACACCTTC.

V usage is TRBV18 and J usage is TRBJ1-1; 10 bases map to TRBD1. The CDR3 runs 16 residues. Germline V gene sequence: CDR1 KGHSH, CDR2 LQKENI. The trim removed 3 bases at V and 7 bases at J, leaving 11 bases unmatched. CDR3 in amino acids: CASSPGTGAISYEAFF. The CDR3 region has the DNA TGTGCCAGCTCACCCGGGACAGGGGCTATATCCTATGAAGCTTTCTTT.

J is TRBJ1-1 and V is TRBV11-2; possible D gene TRBD1, 5 bases. The CDR3 sequence is 13 residues long. The germline CDR1 and CDR2 sequences are SGHAT and FQNNGV. V shed 6 bases and J shed 11 bases, with 19 bases lying between them. The CDR3 coding sequence is TGTGCCAGCAGTCGGTATCGGGGGGAGTGGGCTTTCTTT. As protein: CASSRYRGEWAFF.

The chain carries TRBV18 and TRBJ2-3; the match to TRBD1 covers 7 bases. The CDR3 runs to 14 residues. The germline V gene encodes CDR1 KGHSH and CDR2 LQKENI. V lost 4 bases, J lost 1 base, and 2 bases stayed unmatched. CDR3 in DNA: TGTGCCAGCTCACTTGGACAGGGCACAGATACGCAGTATTTT. It specifies CASSLGQGTDTQYF. The whole variable domain, remainder taken from reference TRBV18 and TRBJ2-3, is NAGVMQNPRHLVRRRGQEARLRCSPMKGHSHVYWYRQLPEEGLKFMVYLQKENIIDESGMPKERFSAEFPKEGPSILRIQQVVRGDSAAYFCASSLGQGTDTQYFGPGTRLTVL.

The chain has TRBV3-1 (or the pseudogene TRBV3-2) and TRBJ2-3; the D is unclear. V dropped 1 base and J dropped 1 base, with 6 bases sitting between them. The CDR3 runs to 14 residues. Germline V lookup: CDR1 LGHDT, CDR2 YNNKEL (reference sequence). The CDR3 bases are TGTGCCAGCAGCCAAGGTCTACGCACAGATACGCAGTATTTT. Encoded protein: CASSQGLRTDTQYF.

Only a few counts were recorded for this clone. The chain employs TRBV29-1 and TRBJ2-1; TRBD1 matches at 7 bases. The CDR3 runs 14 residues. The V segment lost 5 bases and the J segment 5 bases; nucleotides outside the gene matches: 9. Germline CDR1 and CDR2: SQVTM and ANQGSEA. The CDR3 region is CSVFPRDRNNEQFF. The CDR3 region has the DNA TGCAGCGTTTTTCCCCGGGACAGAAACAATGAGCAGTTCTTC.

In its sample, this clone was seen once. The chain recombines TRBV28 with TRBJ2-3; D gene uncertain. Germline loops: CDR1 MDHEN, CDR2 SYDVKM. With 6 bases removed from V and 2 bases from J, the gap between germline ends came to 15 bases. This CDR3 has 15 residues. The CDR3 coding sequence is TGTGCCAGCAGGGGCCCCCAGCCTCTCACAGATACGCAGTATTTT. Protein: CASRGPQPLTDTQYF.

The rearrangement joins TRBV4-1 to TRBJ2-6, with 7 bases matching TRBD1. Per germline, CDR1 MGHRA and CDR2 YSYEKL. This CDR3 region has 17 residues. Germline trimming cut 0 bases from V and 0 bases from J; bases unmatched to any gene: 2. The CDR3 DNA is TGCGCCAGCAGCCAAGATCGGGACAGCTCTGGGGCCAACGTCCTGACTTTC. Its translation is CASSQDRDSSGANVLTF.

V usage is TRBV5-1 and J usage is TRBJ2-2; 8 nucleotides line up with TRBD2. The CDR3 covers 16 residues. Trimming removed 6 bases from V and 3 bases from J; junction bases left unmatched: 10. Germline V gene data show CDR1 as SGHRS and CDR2 as YFSETQ. The CDR3, as DNA: TGCGCCAGCACCGGGAGGGGTTTGGTCGACACCGGGGAGCTGTTTTTT. This translates into CASTGRGLVDTGELFF.

The chain joins TRBV11-2 to TRBJ1-1; 9 bases match TRBD1. Germline V gene sequence: CDR1 SGHAT, CDR2 FQNNGV. The CDR3 has 14 amino acids. J gave up 10 bases and V 2 bases, and 8 bases lay outside the gene matches. The CDR3 coding sequence is TGTGCCAGCAGCTTAAAAGCCACGGGACAGGGAGCTTTCTTT. Residues: CASSLKATGQGAFF. The variable domain in full, with the rest retrieved from reference TRBV11-2 and TRBJ1-1, is EAGVAQSPRYKIIEKRQSVAFWCNPISGHATLYWYQQILGQGPKLLIQFQNNGVVDDSQLPKDRFSAERLKGVDSTLKIQPAKLEDSAVYLCASSLKATGQGAFFGQGTRLTVV.

This clone came up once. J is TRBJ2-2 and V is TRBV3-1 (or the pseudogene TRBV3-2); 7 nucleotides agree with TRBD2. The CDR3 loop spans 17 amino acids. Germline trimming cut 4 bases from V and 1 base from J; bases unmatched to any gene: 9. Germline CDR1 is LGHDT and CDR2 is YNNKEL (reference sequence). CDR3 region: CASSLPRTSENTGELFF. The CDR3 bases are TGTGCCAGCAGCCTTCCTAGGACTAGTGAGAACACCGGGGAGCTGTTTTTT.

This chain connects TRBV7-2 to TRBJ2-5, with D possibly TRBD1 on 5 matching bases. Between the trimmed V and J ends, which lost 2 bases and 1 base, there was a span of 14 bases. The CDR3 extends over 16 amino acids. Germline CDR1 reads SGHTA; CDR2 reads FQGNSA. The CDR3 reads CASSLTGRKFQETQYF. The DNA for the CDR3 is TGTGCCAGCAGCTTAACAGGACGAAAATTCCAAGAGACCCAGTACTTC.

This chain uses TRBV5-1 with TRBJ2-2; 14 bases map to TRBD2. CDR3 size: 15 residues. The junction had 2 bases not matched to a gene; V was cut back by 5 bases and J by 5 bases. The germline CDR1 and CDR2 sequences are SGHRS and YFSETQ. The CDR3 nucleotides are TGCGCCAGCAGGGGACTAGCGGGGGTGACCGGGGAGCTGTTTTTT. It encodes CASRGLAGVTGELFF.

The chain is built from TRBV29-1 and TRBJ1-2; 8 nucleotides agree with TRBD1. This CDR3 comprises 14 residues. Germline V gives CDR1 SQVTM, CDR2 ANQGSEA. V was clipped by 4 bases and J by 2 bases; unmatched bases: 6. CDR3 nucleotide sequence: TGCAGCGTTGTGGGAGACAGGGGAAACTATGGCTACACCTTC. It is translated as CSVVGDRGNYGYTF.

The V gene is TRBV19, the J gene TRBJ1-1; tentative D call: TRBD1 (6 bases). V gave up 5 bases and J gave up 10 bases, with 14 bases separating them. Germline V gene sequence: CDR1 LNHDA, CDR2 SQIVND (reference sequence). This CDR3 spans 12 amino acids. The CDR3 protein is CASSLQGTRAFF. The CDR3 region has the DNA TGTGCCAGTAGTCTGCAGGGGACGAGAGCTTTCTTT.

The V gene is TRBV6-2 or TRBV6-3, the J gene TRBJ2-6; no clear D. V lost 2 bases and J lost 0, with 8 bases in between. Per germline, CDR1 MNHEY and CDR2 SVGEGT. This CDR3 comprises 16 residues. Written as DNA, the CDR3 is TGTGCCAGCAGTTACAGCTCAGGCTCTGGGGCCAACGTCCTGACTTTC. This encodes CASSYSSGSGANVLTF.